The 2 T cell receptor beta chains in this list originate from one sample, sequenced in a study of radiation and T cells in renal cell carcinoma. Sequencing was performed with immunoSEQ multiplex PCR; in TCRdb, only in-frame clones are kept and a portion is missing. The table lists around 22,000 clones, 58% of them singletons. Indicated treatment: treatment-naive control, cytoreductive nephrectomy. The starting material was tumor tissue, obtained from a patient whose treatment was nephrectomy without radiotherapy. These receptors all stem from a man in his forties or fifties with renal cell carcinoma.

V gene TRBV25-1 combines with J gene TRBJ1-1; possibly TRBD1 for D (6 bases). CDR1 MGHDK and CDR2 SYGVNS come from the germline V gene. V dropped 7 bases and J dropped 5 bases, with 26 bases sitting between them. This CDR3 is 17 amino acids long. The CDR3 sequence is CASTPEAEGGKKTEAFF. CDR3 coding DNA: TGTGCCAGCACCCCGGAGGCAGAGGGGGGCAAAAAGACTGAAGCTTTCTTT.

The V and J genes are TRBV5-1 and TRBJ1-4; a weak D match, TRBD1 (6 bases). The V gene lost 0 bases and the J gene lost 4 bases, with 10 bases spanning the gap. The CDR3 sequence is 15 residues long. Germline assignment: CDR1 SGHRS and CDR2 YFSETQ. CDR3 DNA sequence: TGCGCCAGCAGCTTGGATGGCAGGGGTAATGAAAAACTGTTTTTT. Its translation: CASSLDGRGNEKLFF.